Here is one T cell receptor beta chain with its context. The data were produced by immunoSEQ multiplex PCR, yet TCRdb's version contains in-frame clones alone and is incomplete. This sample has about 120,000 clones; 85% to 90% occur once, and the top ten carry 2% to 2.5%. The data belong to a study of control samples from healthy donors and cancer patients. V gave up 1 base and J gave up 4 bases, with 10 bases separating them. The length of the CDR3 is 14 residues. Germline V gives CDR1 LGHDT, CDR2 YNNKEL (reference sequence). Sequenced input: blood. The TCR sequence derives from a woman in her seventies in good health. This chain joins TRBV3-1 (or the pseudogene TRBV3-2) and TRBJ1-2; D remains ambiguous. This chain's CDR3 is CASSQGGRIYGYTF. CDR3 nucleotides: TGTGCCAGCAGCCAAGGCGGCAGGATCTATGGCTACACCTTC.